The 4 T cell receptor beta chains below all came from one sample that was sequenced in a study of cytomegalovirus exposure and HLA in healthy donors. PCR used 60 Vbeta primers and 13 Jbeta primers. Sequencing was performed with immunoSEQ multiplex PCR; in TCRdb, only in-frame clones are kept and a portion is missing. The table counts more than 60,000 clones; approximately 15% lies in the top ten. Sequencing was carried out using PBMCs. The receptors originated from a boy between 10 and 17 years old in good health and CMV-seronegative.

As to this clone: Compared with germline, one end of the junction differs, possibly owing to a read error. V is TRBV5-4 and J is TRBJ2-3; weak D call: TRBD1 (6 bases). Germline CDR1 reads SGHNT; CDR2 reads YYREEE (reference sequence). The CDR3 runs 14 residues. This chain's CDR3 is CASSQEQGLGTQYF. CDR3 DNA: TGCGCCAGCAGCCAAGAACAGGGCCTCGGTACGCAGTATTTT.

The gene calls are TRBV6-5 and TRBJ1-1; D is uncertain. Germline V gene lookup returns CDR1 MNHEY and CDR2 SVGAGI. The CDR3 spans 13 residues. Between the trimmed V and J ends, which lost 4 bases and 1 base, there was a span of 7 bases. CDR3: CASSSGENTEAFF. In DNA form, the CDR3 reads TGTGCCAGCAGTTCGGGAGAGAACACTGAAGCTTTCTTT.

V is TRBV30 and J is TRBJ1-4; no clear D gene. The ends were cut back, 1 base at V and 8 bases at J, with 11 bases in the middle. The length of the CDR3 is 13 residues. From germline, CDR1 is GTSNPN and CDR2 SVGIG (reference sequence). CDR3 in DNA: TGTGCCTGGAGTGGTCTCAGGAGGGAAAAACTGTTTTTT. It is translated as CAWSGLRREKLFF. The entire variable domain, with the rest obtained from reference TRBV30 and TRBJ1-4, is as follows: SQTIHQWPATLVQPVGSPLSLECTVEGTSNPNLYWYRQAAGRGLQLLFYSVGIGQISSEVPQNLSASRPQDRQFILSSKKLLLSDSGFYLCAWSGLRREKLFFGSGTQLSVL.

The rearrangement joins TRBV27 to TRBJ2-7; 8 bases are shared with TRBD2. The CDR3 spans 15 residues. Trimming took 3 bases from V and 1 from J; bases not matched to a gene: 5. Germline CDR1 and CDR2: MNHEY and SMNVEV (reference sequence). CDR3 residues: CASSFVREDSYEQYF. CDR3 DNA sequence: TGTGCCAGCAGTTTTGTGCGGGAGGATTCCTACGAGCAGTACTTC.